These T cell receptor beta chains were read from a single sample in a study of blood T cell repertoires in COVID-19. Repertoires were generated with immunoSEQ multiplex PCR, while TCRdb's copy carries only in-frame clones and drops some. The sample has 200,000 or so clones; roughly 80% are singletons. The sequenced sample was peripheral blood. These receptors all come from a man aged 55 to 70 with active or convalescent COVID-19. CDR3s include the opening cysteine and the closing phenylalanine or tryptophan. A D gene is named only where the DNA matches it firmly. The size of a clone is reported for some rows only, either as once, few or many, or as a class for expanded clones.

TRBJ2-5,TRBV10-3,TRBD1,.,CAATPTDRGETQYF,TGTGCCGCAACGCCGACGGACAGGGGGGAGACCCAGTACTTC
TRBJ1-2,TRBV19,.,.,CASSIREATGYTF,TGTGCCAGTAGTATCCGGGAGGCCACTGGCTACACCTTC
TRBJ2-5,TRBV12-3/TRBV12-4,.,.,CASRDKYGETQYF,TGTGCCAGCCGGGACAAATACGGCGAGACCCAGTACTTC
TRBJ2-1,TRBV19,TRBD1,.,CASSFNRGGTYNEQFF,TGTGCCAGTAGTTTTAACAGGGGTGGTACCTACAATGAGCAGTTCTTC
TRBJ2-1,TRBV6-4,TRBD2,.,CASSEASGRTEFF,TGTGCCAGCAGTGAAGCCAGCGGGAGAACTGAGTTCTTC
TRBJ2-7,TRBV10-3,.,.,CAISDRGAREQYF,TGTGCCATCAGTGACCGGGGGGCGAGGGAGCAGTACTTC
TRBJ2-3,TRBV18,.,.,CASSPPTGGGSDTQYF,TGTGCCAGCTCACCACCGACGGGAGGGGGCTCAGATACGCAGTATTTT
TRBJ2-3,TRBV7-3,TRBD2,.,CASSLTSGSLGTDTQYF,TGTGCCAGCAGCTTAACTAGCGGGAGCTTGGGCACAGATACGCAGTATTTT
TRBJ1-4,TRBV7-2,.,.,CASSRDTYIDEKLFF,TGTGCCAGCAGCCGGGACACCTACATCGATGAAAAACTGTTTTTT
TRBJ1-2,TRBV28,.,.,CASTSREGGYTF,TGTGCCAGCACCTCCAGGGAGGGCGGCTACACCTTC
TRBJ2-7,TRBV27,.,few,CASSLGQGLTYEQYF,TGTGCCAGCAGTTTAGGGCAGGGATTAACCTACGAGCAGTACTTC
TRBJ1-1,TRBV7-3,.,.,CASSLGTENTEAFF,TGTGCCAGCAGCTTAGGGACTGAGAACACTGAAGCTTTCTTT
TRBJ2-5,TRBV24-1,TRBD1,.,CATSDLRDRAGETQYF,TGTGCCACCAGTGATTTGCGGGACAGGGCCGGGGAGACCCAGTACTTC
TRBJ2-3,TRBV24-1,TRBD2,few,CATSDGGVAGVSDTQYF,TGTGCCACCAGTGATGGGGGAGTAGCGGGAGTTTCAGATACGCAGTATTTT
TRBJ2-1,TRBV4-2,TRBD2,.,CASSQVTSGSPADNEQFF,TGTGCCAGCAGCCAAGTGACTAGCGGGAGTCCGGCGGACAATGAGCAGTTCTTC
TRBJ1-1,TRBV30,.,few,CAWRAGPYTEAFF,TGTGCCTGGAGGGCAGGTCCCTACACTGAAGCTTTCTTT
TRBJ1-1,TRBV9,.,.,CASSRLPDTEAFF,TGTGCCAGCAGCCGACTCCCAGACACTGAAGCTTTCTTT
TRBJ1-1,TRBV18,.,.,CASSLRDTEAFF,TGTGCCAGCTCACTGAGGGACACTGAAGCTTTCTTT
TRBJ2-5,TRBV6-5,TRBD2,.,CASVVAGVETQYF,TGTGCCAGCGTCGTCGCGGGAGTGGAGACCCAGTACTTC
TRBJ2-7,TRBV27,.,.,CASSPRHQYRQYF,TGTGCCAGCAGTCCCCGACACCAATACAGGCAGTACTTC